The clone carrying this TCR beta chain appeared a few times. These data come from a study of patients and donors after allogeneic stem cell transplantation. TCRdb reprocessed the RT-PCR reads with MiXCR, giving one entry per CDR3 protein. The sample carries fewer than 500,000 distinct CDR3 sequences, around 15% recorded once. Per the germline V gene, CDR1 is SGHDT and CDR2 is YYEEEE. V dropped 0 bases and J dropped 0 bases, with 10 bases sitting between them. CDR3 length: 17 residues. This chain uses TRBV5-6 with TRBJ2-6, with D possibly being TRBD1 or TRBD2 (5 bases each). What was sequenced was blood, either unsorted or a sorted T cell fraction (not recorded which). This clonotype originated in a human donor who was either an allogeneic HSCT recipient or a stem cell or donor lymphocyte infusion donor (not recorded which). It is not recorded whose cells these are; they may come from a transplant donor. The CDR3 bases are TGTGCCAGCAGCTTGGGGGGCGGACTCTCTGGGGCCAACGTCCTGACTTTC. It translates to CASSLGGGLSGANVLTF.